These T cell receptor beta chains were read from a single sample in a study of CD8+CD57+ T cells in acquired aplastic anemia. TCRdb recomputed calls from the reads with MiXCR, one row per CDR3 protein. The sample yields over 150,000 distinct CDR3 sequences, about 50% seen once. The sample taken for sequencing was sorted CD4+, CD8+, or CD8+CD57+ T cells (not recorded which) from PBMCs. Every receptor here comes from a human donor with aplastic anemia. Both conserved end residues are trimmed from each CDR3. Expanded clones get a size class; other rows say once, few or many, or leave the size out.

CDR3aa: ASSRGNAYEQY
j_gene: TRBJ2-7
v_gene: TRBV5-4
abundance: many

CDR3aa: ASSGDIREKLF
j_gene: TRBJ1-4
v_gene: TRBV7-8
abundance: few

CDR3aa: ASSLEGLNYT
j_gene: TRBJ1-2
v_gene: TRBV2
abundance: NA

CDR3aa: ASSLGPPASGVYEQY
j_gene: TRBJ2-7
v_gene: TRBV9
abundance: many

CDR3aa: ASSLTQGRGQPQH
j_gene: TRBJ1-5
v_gene: TRBV6-5
abundance: many

CDR3aa: AIPTGAYYEQY
j_gene: TRBJ2-7
v_gene: TRBV7-9
abundance: NA

CDR3aa: SARREKTSRPYNEQF
j_gene: TRBJ2-1
v_gene: TRBV20-1
abundance: many

CDR3aa: SARSPNGGRNSPLH
j_gene: TRBJ1-6
v_gene: TRBV20-1
abundance: NA

CDR3aa: ASSMDRNTGELF
j_gene: TRBJ2-2
v_gene: TRBV19
abundance: many

CDR3aa: SAPGQTGAHYYGYT
j_gene: TRBJ1-2
v_gene: TRBV20-1
abundance: NA

CDR3aa: ASSLGGLAGTTNEQF
j_gene: TRBJ2-1
v_gene: TRBV11-2
abundance: NA

CDR3aa: ASGGEPSERSPLH
j_gene: TRBJ1-6
v_gene: TRBV19
abundance: many

CDR3aa: ASSDREIWYEQY
j_gene: TRBJ2-7
v_gene: TRBV9
abundance: NA

CDR3aa: SAGTGLMVETQY
j_gene: TRBJ2-5
v_gene: TRBV29-1
abundance: NA

CDR3aa: AISGGGTGQTNYGYT
j_gene: TRBJ1-2
v_gene: TRBV10-3
abundance: NA

CDR3aa: SAKTGDNQPQH
j_gene: TRBJ1-5
v_gene: TRBV20-1
abundance: many

CDR3aa: ASRTGDYDDTEAF
j_gene: TRBJ1-1
v_gene: TRBV4-2
abundance: NA

CDR3aa: ASSQVSGLNSPLH
j_gene: TRBJ1-6
v_gene: TRBV2
abundance: NA

CDR3aa: SVEDLMGETQY
j_gene: TRBJ2-5
v_gene: TRBV29-1
abundance: NA